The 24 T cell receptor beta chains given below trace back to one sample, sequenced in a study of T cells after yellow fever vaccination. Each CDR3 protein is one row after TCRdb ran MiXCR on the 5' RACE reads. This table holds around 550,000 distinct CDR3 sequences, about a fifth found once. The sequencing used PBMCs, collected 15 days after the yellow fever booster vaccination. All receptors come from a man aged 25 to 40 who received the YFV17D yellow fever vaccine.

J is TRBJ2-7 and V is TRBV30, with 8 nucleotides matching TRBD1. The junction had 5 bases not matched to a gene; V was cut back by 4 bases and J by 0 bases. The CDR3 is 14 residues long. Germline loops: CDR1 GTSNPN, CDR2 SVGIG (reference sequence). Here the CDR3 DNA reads TGTGCCTGGAATAAGGACAGGGTCTCCTACGAGCAGTACTTC. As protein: CAWNKDRVSYEQYF.

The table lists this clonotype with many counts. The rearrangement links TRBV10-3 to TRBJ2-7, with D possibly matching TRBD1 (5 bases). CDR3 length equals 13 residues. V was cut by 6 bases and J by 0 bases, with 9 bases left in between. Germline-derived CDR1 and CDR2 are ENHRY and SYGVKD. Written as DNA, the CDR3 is TGTGCCATCAGAGACAGTTCCTCCTACGAGCAGTACTTC. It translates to CAIRDSSSYEQYF.

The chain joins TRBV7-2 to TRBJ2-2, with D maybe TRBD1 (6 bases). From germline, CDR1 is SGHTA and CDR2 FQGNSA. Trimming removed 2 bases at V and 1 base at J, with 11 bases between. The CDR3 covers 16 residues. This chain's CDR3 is CASSLMGAGNTGELFF. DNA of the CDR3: TGTGCCAGCAGCTTAATGGGGGCAGGGAACACCGGGGAGCTGTTTTTT.

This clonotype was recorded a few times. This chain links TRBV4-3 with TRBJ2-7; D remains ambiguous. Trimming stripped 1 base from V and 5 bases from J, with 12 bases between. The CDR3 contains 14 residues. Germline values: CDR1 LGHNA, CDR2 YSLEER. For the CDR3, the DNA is TGCGCCAGCAGCCAAGTAATGGCGGTAGACGAGCAGTACTTC. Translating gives CASSQVMAVDEQYF.

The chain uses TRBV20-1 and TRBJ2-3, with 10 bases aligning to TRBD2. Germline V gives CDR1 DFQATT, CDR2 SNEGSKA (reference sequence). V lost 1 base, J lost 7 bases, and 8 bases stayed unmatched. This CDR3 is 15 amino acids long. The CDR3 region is CSARGPGLATNTQYF. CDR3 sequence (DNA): TGCAGTGCTAGAGGTCCGGGACTAGCGACAAATACGCAGTATTTT.

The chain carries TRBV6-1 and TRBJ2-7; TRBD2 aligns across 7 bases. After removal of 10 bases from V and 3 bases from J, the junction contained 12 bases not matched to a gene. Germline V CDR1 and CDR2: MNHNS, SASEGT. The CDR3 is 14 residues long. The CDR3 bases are TGTGCCACAAAGGACGGACTAGAAGACTACGAGCAGTACTTC. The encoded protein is CATKDGLEDYEQYF.

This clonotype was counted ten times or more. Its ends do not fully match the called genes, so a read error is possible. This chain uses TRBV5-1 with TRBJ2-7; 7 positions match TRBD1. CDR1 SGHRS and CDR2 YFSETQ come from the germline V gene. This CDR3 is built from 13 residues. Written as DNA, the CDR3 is TGTGCCAGCAGCCTGGGACAGCTCTACGAGCAGTACTTC. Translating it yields CASSLGQLYEQYF.

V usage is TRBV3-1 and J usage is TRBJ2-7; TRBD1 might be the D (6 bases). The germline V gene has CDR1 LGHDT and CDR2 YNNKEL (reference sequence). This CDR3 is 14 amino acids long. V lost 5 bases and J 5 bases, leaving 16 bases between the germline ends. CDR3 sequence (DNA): TGTGCCAGCAGCAACTTCACAGGGCCCCACGAGCAGTACTTC. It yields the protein CASSNFTGPHEQYF.

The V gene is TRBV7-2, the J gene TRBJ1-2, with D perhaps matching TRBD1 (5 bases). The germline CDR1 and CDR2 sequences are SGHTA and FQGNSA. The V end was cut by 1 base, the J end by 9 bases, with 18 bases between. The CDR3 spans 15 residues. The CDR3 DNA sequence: TGTGCCAGCAGCTTAGGAGTTCCTGGGGACCGAAGCTACACCTTC. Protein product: CASSLGVPGDRSYTF.

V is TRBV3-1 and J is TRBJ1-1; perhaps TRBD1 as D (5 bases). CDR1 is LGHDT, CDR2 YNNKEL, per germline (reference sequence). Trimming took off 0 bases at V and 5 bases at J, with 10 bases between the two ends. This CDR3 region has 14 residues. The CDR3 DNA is TGTGCCAGCAGCCAAGATTCAGGGAGGACTGAAGCTTTCTTT. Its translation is CASSQDSGRTEAFF.

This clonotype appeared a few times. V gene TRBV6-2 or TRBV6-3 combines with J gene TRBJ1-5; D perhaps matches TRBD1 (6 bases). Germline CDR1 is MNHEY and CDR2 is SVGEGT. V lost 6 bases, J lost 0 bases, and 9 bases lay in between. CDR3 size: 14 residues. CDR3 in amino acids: CASRDSYSNQPQHF. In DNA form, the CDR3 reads TGTGCCAGCAGGGACAGTTATAGCAATCAGCCCCAGCATTTT.

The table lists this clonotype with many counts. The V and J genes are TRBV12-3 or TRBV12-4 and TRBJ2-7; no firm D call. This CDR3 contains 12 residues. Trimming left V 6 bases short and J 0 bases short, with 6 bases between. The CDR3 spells CASSLISYEQYF. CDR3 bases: TGTGCCAGCAGCTTAATCTCCTACGAGCAGTACTTC.

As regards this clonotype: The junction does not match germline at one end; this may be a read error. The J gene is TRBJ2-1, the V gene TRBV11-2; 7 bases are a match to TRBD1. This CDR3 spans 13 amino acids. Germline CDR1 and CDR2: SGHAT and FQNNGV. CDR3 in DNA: TGTGCCAGCAGCCTAGACAGGGATGTTGAGCAGTTCTTC. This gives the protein CASSLDRDVEQFF.

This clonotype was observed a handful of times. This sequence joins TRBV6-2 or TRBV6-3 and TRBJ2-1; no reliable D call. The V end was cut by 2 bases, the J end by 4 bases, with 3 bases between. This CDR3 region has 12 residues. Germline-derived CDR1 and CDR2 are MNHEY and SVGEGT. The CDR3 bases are TGTGCCAGCAGTTACGGTTACAATGAGCAGTTCTTC. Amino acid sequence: CASSYGYNEQFF.

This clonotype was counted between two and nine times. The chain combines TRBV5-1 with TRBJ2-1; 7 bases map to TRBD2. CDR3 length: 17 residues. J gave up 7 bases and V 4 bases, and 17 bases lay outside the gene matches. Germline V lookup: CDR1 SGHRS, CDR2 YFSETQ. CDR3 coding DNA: TGCGCCAGCAGCCCCAGACTCTTGACCACCGGGGGGAATGAGCAGTTCTTC. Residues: CASSPRLLTTGGNEQFF. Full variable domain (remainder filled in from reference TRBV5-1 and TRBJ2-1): KAGVTQTPRYLIKTRGQQVTLSCSPISGHRSVSWYQQTPGQGLQFLFEYFSETQRNKGNFPGRFSGRQFSNSRSEMNVSTLELGDSALYLCASSPRLLTTGGNEQFFGPGTRLTVL.

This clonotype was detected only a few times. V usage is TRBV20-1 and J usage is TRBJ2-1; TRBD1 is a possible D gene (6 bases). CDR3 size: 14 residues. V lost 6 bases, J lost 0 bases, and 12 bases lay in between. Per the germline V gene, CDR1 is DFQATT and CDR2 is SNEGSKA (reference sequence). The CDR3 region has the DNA TGCAGTGCCCTAGGGGGAAGCTCCTACAATGAGCAGTTCTTC. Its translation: CSALGGSSYNEQFF.

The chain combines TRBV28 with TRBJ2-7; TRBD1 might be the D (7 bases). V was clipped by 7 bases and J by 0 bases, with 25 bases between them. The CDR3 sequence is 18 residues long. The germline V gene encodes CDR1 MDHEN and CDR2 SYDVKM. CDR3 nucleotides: TGTGCCAGCACACCCCATGGAAAGGGGGGACAGAACTCCTACGAGCAGTACTTC. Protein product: CASTPHGKGGQNSYEQYF.

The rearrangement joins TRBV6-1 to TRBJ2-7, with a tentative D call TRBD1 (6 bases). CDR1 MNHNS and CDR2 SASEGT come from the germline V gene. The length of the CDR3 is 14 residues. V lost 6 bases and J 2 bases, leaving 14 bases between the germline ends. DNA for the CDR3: TGTGCCAGCAGCAAAAAAGGACAGCCCTACGAGCAGTACTTC. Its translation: CASSKKGQPYEQYF.

CDR3 bases: TGTGCCAGCAGTTTATCCCTTAGCGGGCCGCTCGGTGAGCAGTTCTTC. Translated: CASSLSLSGPLGEQFF. J is TRBJ2-1 and V is TRBV28; TRBD2 agrees at 7 bases. The CDR3 extends over 16 amino acids. V trimming: 1 base; J trimming: 9 bases; junction bases outside the gene matches: 12. Germline V gives CDR1 MDHEN, CDR2 SYDVKM.

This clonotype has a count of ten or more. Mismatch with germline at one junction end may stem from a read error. The CDR3 DNA reads TGTGCCAGCAGCTTAGAACTAGCGGGGTACAATGAGCAGTTCTTC. The encoded protein is CASSLELAGYNEQFF. V and J are TRBV5-1 and TRBJ2-1, with TRBD2 identical over 10 bases. There are 15 residues in the CDR3. Germline lookup yields CDR1 SGHRS and CDR2 YFSETQ. The whole variable domain, remainder taken from reference TRBV5-1 and TRBJ2-1, is KAGVTQTPRYLIKTRGQQVTLSCSPISGHRSVSWYQQTPGQGLQFLFEYFSETQRNKGNFPGRFSGRQFSNSRSEMNVSTLELGDSALYLCASSLELAGYNEQFFGPGTRLTVL.

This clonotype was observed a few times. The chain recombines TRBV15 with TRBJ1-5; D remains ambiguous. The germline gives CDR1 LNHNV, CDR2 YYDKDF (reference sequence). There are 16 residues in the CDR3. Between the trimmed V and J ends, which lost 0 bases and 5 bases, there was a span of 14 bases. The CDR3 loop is CATSRDRGRNDQPQHF. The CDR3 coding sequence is TGTGCCACCAGCAGAGATAGAGGCAGGAATGATCAGCCCCAGCATTTT.

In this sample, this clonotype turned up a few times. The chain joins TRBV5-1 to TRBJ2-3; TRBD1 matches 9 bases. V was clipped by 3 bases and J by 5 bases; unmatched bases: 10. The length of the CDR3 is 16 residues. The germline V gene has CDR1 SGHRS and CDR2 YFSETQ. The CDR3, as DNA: TGCGCCAGCAGCTCGATCCTGGGACAGGGAAGAGATACGCAGTATTTT. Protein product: CASSSILGQGRDTQYF.

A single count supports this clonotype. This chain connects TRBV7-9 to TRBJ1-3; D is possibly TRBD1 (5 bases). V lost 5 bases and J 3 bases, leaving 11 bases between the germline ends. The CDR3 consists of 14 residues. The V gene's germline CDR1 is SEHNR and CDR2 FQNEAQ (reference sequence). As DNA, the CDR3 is TGTGCCAGCAGCGCTCGGGACCGTGGAAACACCATATATTTT. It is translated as CASSARDRGNTIYF.

The CDR3 loop is CASLGMGESSYNEQFF. Here the CDR3 DNA reads TGTGCCAGCCTGGGGATGGGTGAGAGCTCCTACAATGAGCAGTTCTTC. The gene calls are TRBV2 and TRBJ2-1; no reliable D call. Germline loops: CDR1 SNHLY, CDR2 FYNNEI. The V and J ends lost 8 bases and 0 bases respectively, with 17 bases between them. The CDR3 is made up of 16 amino acids. The variable domain in full, with the rest retrieved from reference TRBV2 and TRBJ2-1, is EPEVTQTPSHQVTQMGQEVILRCVPISNHLYFYWYRQILGQKVEFLVSFYNNEISEKSEIFDDQFSVERPDGSNFTLKIRSTKLEDSAMYFCASLGMGESSYNEQFFGPGTRLTVL.